One sample yielded the 15 T cell receptor beta chains listed below, sequenced in a study of T cell repertoires in cytomegalovirus infection. MiXCR, run by TCRdb on the reads, gives a single entry per CDR3 protein. The table has around 250,000 distinct CDR3 sequences, around 15% seen once. What was sequenced was CD8+ T cells from PBMCs. These receptors were obtained from a human donor in good health (CMV status not recorded). Some clones in this sample may be carry-over from other donors' samples.

The chain links TRBV12-3 or TRBV12-4 to TRBJ2-1; D possibly corresponds to TRBD1 (5 bases). Trimming removed 3 bases from V and 2 bases from J, with 8 bases in between. The CDR3 loop spans 14 amino acids. CDR3 bases: TGTGCCAGCAGTTTGGACAAGCCCTACAATGAGCAGTTCTTC. It yields the protein CASSLDKPYNEQFF.

This clonotype was found many times. The V call is TRBV28, the J call TRBJ1-1; 9 nucleotides match TRBD1. Germline assignment: CDR1 MDHEN and CDR2 SYDVKM. The CDR3 is made up of 19 amino acids. V trimming: 5 bases; J trimming: 4 bases; junction bases outside the gene matches: 20. This chain's CDR3 is CASSILRGWTGAMSTEAFF. The DNA for the CDR3 is TGTGCCAGCAGTATCCTCAGAGGTTGGACAGGGGCGATGAGCACTGAAGCTTTCTTT.

This clonotype was counted between two and nine times. V and J are TRBV11-2 and TRBJ1-2; maybe TRBD1 (5 bases). This CDR3 is 15 amino acids long. Germline-derived CDR1 and CDR2 are SGHAT and FQNNGV. With 6 bases removed from V and 0 bases from J, the gap between germline ends came to 14 bases. As DNA, the CDR3 is TGTGCCAGCAGTGGGGGAGGGGTTACTAACTATGGCTACACCTTC. This sequence encodes CASSGGGVTNYGYTF. The full variable domain, its missing parts supplied by reference TRBV11-2 and TRBJ1-2, is EAGVAQSPRYKIIEKRQSVAFWCNPISGHATLYWYQQILGQGPKLLIQFQNNGVVDDSQLPKDRFSAERLKGVDSTLKIQPAKLEDSAVYLCASSGGGVTNYGYTFGSGTRLTVV.

In its sample, this clonotype was seen many times. The V gene is TRBV12-3 or TRBV12-4, the J gene TRBJ1-3; no clear D gene. The V and J ends lost 6 bases and 3 bases respectively, with 6 bases between them. This CDR3 region has 12 residues. The CDR3 sequence: CASRPNGNTIYF. In nucleotides, the CDR3 is TGTGCCAGCAGACCGAATGGAAACACCATATATTTT.

At least ten counts were recorded for this clonotype. The rearrangement links TRBV7-2 to TRBJ2-1; 7 bases are a match to TRBD1. Germline loops: CDR1 SGHTA, CDR2 FQGNSA. This CDR3 region has 16 residues. V was pared by 1 base and J by 4 bases, with 7 bases of the junction left unmatched. Here the CDR3 DNA reads TGTGCCAGCAGCTTAGAGGTGGGACAGATATACAATGAGCAGTTCTTC. This sequence encodes CASSLEVGQIYNEQFF.

This clonotype was recorded once. The CDR3 loop is CSAENDGAINNEQFF. CDR3 DNA sequence: TGCAGCGCAGAGAATGACGGGGCGATAAACAATGAGCAGTTCTTC. V is TRBV29-1 and J is TRBJ2-1; possibly TRBD1 or TRBD2 for D (5 bases each). Trimming shortened V by 7 bases and J by 5 bases, and 21 bases separated the two germline ends. The CDR3 spans 15 residues. Germline V lookup: CDR1 SQVTM, CDR2 ANQGSEA.

V and J are TRBV2 and TRBJ2-5; 7 positions agree with TRBD2. From germline, CDR1 is SNHLY and CDR2 FYNNEI. V gave up 7 bases and J gave up 5 bases; unmatched junction bases: 4. The length of the CDR3 is 12 residues. The CDR3: CASTAGGETQYF. For the CDR3, the DNA is TGTGCCAGCACGGCCGGGGGGGAGACCCAGTACTTC.

There are many counts of this clonotype. The J gene is TRBJ1-5, the V gene TRBV6-2 or TRBV6-3; no reliable D call. Between the trimmed V and J ends, which lost 0 bases and 3 bases, there was a span of 9 bases. Germline V lookup: CDR1 MNHEY, CDR2 SVGEGT. The CDR3 has 15 residues. CDR3 sequence (DNA): TGTGCCAGCAGTTACTCGGCCGCCCCCAATCAGCCCCAGCATTTT. This gives the protein CASSYSAAPNQPQHF.

The chain recombines TRBV28 with TRBJ2-1; 7 nucleotides line up with TRBD1. The CDR3 runs to 15 residues. V shed 6 bases and J 8 bases; nucleotides not matched to a gene: 13. Germline CDR1 and CDR2: MDHEN and SYDVKM. The CDR3 region has the DNA TGTGCCAGCAGCCCACACCAGGGACAGTCGGATGAGCAGTTCTTC. This sequence encodes CASSPHQGQSDEQFF.

J is TRBJ1-4 and V is TRBV2, with D uncertain. V was pared by 7 bases and J by 7 bases, with 19 bases between. Germline CDR1 SNHLY, CDR2 FYNNEI. CDR3 length: 15 residues. The CDR3 DNA sequence: TGTGCCAGCACCCAAGTGAACGAAGGAGTTGAAAAACTGTTTTTT. It is translated as CASTQVNEGVEKLFF.

This clonotype has ten or more counts. The chain couples TRBV7-9 to TRBJ2-3; D is uncertain. V lost 1 base and J lost 2, with 7 bases in between. Germline V lookup: CDR1 SEHNR, CDR2 FQNEAQ (reference sequence). The CDR3 has 14 amino acids. The CDR3 sequence is CASSLGVVTDTQYF. CDR3 coding DNA: TGTGCCAGCAGCTTAGGGGTCGTCACAGATACGCAGTATTTT.

This clonotype was detected ten times or more. The chain combines TRBV28 with TRBJ1-1; D remains unclear. There are 14 residues in the CDR3. V was shortened by 3 bases and J by 3 bases, with 11 bases between the two germline ends. Germline CDR1 reads MDHEN; CDR2 reads SYDVKM. CDR3 sequence (DNA): TGTGCCAGCAGTTTCTCTAGCATCGACACTGAAGCTTTCTTT. Its protein product is CASSFSSIDTEAFF.

The chain joins TRBV4-1 to TRBJ2-4, with D possibly being TRBD2 (5 bases). The germline CDR1 and CDR2 sequences are MGHRA and YSYEKL. Trimming left V 3 bases short and J 3 bases short, with 12 bases between. CDR3 length: 15 amino acids. CDR3 nucleotide sequence: TGCGCCAGCAGCCAGGGAACCGAGGGCAAAAACATTCAGTACTTC. This codes for CASSQGTEGKNIQYF.

The chain is built from TRBV7-9 and TRBJ2-7; D may be TRBD1 (5 bases). CDR1 SEHNR and CDR2 FQNEAQ come from the germline V gene (reference sequence). The CDR3 spans 14 residues. V lost 0 bases and J lost 7, with 13 bases in between. CDR3 sequence: CASSLAGVVGEQYF. The CDR3 DNA is TGTGCCAGCAGCTTAGCAGGGGTGGTTGGGGAGCAGTACTTC.

This clonotype was recorded at least ten times. This rearrangement joins TRBV7-2 to TRBJ1-2; D unclear. The CDR3 sequence is 14 residues long. The germline V gene has CDR1 SGHTA and CDR2 FQGNSA. Trimming removed 3 bases from V and 1 base from J, with 9 bases in between. The CDR3 loop reads CASSLTQSNYGYTF. The CDR3 nucleotides are TGTGCCAGCAGCTTGACGCAGAGTAACTATGGCTACACCTTC. Full variable domain (remainder filled in from reference TRBV7-2 and TRBJ1-2): GAGVSQSPSNKVTEKGKDVELRCDPISGHTALYWYRQSLGQGLEFLIYFQGNSAPDKSGLPSDRFSAERTGGSVSTLTIQRTQQEDSAVYLCASSLTQSNYGYTFGSGTRLTVV.